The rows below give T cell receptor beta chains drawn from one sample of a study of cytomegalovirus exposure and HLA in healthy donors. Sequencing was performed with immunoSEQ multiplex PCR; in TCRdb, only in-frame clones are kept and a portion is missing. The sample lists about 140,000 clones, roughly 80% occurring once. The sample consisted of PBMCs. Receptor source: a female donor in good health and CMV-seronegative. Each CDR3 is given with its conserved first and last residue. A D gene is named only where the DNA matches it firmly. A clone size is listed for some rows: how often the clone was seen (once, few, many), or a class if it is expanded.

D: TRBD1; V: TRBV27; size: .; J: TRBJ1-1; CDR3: CASRVRQGGNTEAFF; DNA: TGTGCCAGCAGGGTAAGACAGGGGGGAAACACTGAAGCTTTCTTT
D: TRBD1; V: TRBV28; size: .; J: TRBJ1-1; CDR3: CASSPRDRARGTEAFF; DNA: TGTGCCAGCAGTCCGCGGGACAGGGCTAGGGGCACTGAAGCTTTCTTT
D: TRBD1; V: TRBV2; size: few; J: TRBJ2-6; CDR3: CASNRGRLSGANVLTF; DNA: TGTGCCAGCAACAGGGGACGCCTCTCTGGGGCCAACGTCCTGACTTTC
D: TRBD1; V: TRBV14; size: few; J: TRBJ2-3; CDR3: CASRPYTGGRSTDTQYF; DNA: TGTGCCAGCCGTCCTTATACAGGGGGCCGTAGCACAGATACGCAGTATTTT
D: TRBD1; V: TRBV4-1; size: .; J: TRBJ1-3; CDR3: CASSQDTGGDTIYF; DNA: TGCGCCAGCAGCCAAGATACAGGGGGAGACACCATATATTTT
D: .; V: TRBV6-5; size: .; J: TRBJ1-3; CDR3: CASSRSGNTIYF; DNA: TGTGCCAGCAGCCGGTCTGGAAACACCATATATTTT
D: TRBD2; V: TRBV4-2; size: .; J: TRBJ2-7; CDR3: CASSQEASGGYYEQYF; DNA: TGTGCCAGCAGCCAAGAAGCAAGCGGGGGTTACTACGAGCAGTACTTC
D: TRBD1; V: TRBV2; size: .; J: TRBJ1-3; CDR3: CASSEPTGGGNTIYF; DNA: TGTGCCAGCAGTGAACCCACAGGGGGTGGAAACACCATATATTTT
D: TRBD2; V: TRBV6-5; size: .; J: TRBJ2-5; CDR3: CASSPFSGSKETQYF; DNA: TGTGCCAGCAGTCCCTTTAGCGGGAGTAAAGAGACCCAGTACTTC
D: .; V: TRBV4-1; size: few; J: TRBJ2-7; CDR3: CASSDRLEPYEQYF; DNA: TGCGCCAGCAGCGACCGGTTGGAGCCCTACGAGCAGTACTTC
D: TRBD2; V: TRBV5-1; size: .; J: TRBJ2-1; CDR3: CASSSGTSGRRYNEQFF; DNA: TGCGCCAGCAGCTCAGGGACTAGCGGGAGACGTTACAATGAGCAGTTCTTC
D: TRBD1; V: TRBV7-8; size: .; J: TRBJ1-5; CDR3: CASSPGLGTGNSNQPQHF; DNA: TGTGCCAGCAGCCCAGGCCTCGGGACAGGTAATAGCAATCAGCCCCAGCATTTT
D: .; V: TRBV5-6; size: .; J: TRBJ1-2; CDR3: CASSPDWARPYGYTF; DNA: TGTGCCAGCAGCCCGGACTGGGCCCGACCTTATGGCTACACCTTC
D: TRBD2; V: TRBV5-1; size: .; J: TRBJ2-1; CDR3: CASSRVAGGPDYNEQFF; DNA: TGCGCCAGCAGCAGGGTGGCGGGAGGGCCTGACTACAATGAGCAGTTCTTC
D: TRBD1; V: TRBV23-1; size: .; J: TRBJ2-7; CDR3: CASIGQGVFYEQYF; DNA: TGCGCCAGCATCGGACAGGGGGTCTTCTACGAGCAGTACTTC
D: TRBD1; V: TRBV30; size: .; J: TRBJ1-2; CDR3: CAWTSLQKTGQGVGYTF; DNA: TGTGCCTGGACTTCCCTTCAGAAGACGGGACAGGGTGTCGGCTACACCTTC
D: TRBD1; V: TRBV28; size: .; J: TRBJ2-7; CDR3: CASRKGDSYEQYF; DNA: TGTGCCAGCAGGAAAGGGGACAGCTACGAGCAGTACTTC
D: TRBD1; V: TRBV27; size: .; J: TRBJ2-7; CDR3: CASSLQGASYEQYF; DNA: TGTGCCAGCAGTTTACAGGGGGCCTCCTACGAGCAGTACTTC
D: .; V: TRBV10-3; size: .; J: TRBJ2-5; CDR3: CAISGTEETQYF; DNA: TGTGCCATCAGTGGGACAGAAGAGACCCAGTACTTC
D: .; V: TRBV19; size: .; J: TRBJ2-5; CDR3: CASSPQTEYQETQYF; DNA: TGTGCCAGTAGTCCCCAGACAGAGTACCAAGAGACCCAGTACTTC
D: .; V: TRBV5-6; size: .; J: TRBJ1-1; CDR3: CASSLPDTEAFF; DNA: TGTGCCAGCAGCTTGCCAGACACTGAAGCTTTCTTT
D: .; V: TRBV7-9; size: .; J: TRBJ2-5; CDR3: CASSPSGISQYF; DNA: TGTGCCAGCAGCCCCTCAGGGATTAGCCAGTACTTC
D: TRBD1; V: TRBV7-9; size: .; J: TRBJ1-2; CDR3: CASSLSGDRVDEGYTF; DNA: TGTGCCAGCAGCTTATCCGGGGACAGGGTTGACGAGGGCTACACCTTC
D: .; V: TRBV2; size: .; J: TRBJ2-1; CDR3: CASRNSNEQFF; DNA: TGTGCCAGCCGCAACTCTAATGAGCAGTTCTTC
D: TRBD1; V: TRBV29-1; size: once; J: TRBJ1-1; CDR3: CSVARGQGTEAFF; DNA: TGCAGCGTAGCGAGGGGACAGGGCACTGAAGCTTTCTTT
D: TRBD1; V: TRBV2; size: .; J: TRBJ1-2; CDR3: CASSGDRGSYGYTF; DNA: TGTGCCAGCAGTGGGGACAGGGGAAGCTATGGCTACACCTTC
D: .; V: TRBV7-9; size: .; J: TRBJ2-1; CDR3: CASSSTREPNEQFF; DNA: TGTGCCAGCAGCTCAACTCGGGAGCCCAATGAGCAGTTCTTC
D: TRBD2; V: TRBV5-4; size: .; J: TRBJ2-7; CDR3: CASSWAEREGEQYF; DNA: TGTGCCAGCAGCTGGGCAGAGCGGGAAGGGGAGCAGTACTTC
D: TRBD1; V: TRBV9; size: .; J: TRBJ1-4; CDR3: CASSVGNGTGENEKLFF; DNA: TGTGCCAGCAGCGTAGGCAATGGGACAGGGGAAAATGAAAAACTGTTTTTT
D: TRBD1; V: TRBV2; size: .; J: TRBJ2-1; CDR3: CASRTGTVTYNEQFF; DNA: TGTGCCAGCCGGACAGGGACCGTAACCTACAATGAGCAGTTCTTC
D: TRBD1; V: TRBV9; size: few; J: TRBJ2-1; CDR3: CASSIGGQYYNEQFF; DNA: TGTGCCAGCAGTATAGGGGGACAGTACTACAATGAGCAGTTCTTC
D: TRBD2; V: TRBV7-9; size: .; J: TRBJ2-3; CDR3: CASSSPGLAADTQYF; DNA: TGTGCCAGCAGCTCGCCGGGACTAGCGGCAGATACGCAGTATTTT
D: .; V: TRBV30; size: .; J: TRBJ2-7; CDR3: CAWSERRSYEQYF; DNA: TGTGCCTGGAGTGAGAGGAGATCCTACGAGCAGTACTTC
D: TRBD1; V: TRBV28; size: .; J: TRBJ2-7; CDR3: CASTRPGQATQKYYEQYF; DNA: TGTGCCAGCACCCGCCCTGGACAGGCGACGCAGAAGTACTACGAGCAGTACTTC
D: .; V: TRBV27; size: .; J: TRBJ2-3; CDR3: CASSPQGPGTDTQYF; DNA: TGTGCCAGCAGTCCGCAGGGTCCCGGCACAGATACGCAGTATTTT
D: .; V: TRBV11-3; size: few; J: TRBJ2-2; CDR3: CASSSSDTNTGELFF; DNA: TGTGCCAGCAGCTCTTCTGACACCAACACCGGGGAGCTGTTTTTT
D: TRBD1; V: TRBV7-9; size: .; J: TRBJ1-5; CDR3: CASSSDRGNQPQHF; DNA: TGTGCCAGCAGTTCGGACAGGGGGAATCAGCCCCAGCATTTT
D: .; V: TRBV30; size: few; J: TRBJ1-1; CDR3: CAWSVRQKAFF; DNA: TGTGCCTGGAGTGTACGACAGAAAGCTTTCTTT
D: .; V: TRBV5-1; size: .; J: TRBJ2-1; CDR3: CASSLARTETEQFF; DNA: TGCGCCAGCAGCTTGGCCCGGACAGAAACAGAGCAGTTCTTC
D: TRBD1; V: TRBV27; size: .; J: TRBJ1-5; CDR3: CASSLWLSGTGGSQPQHF; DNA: TGTGCCAGCAGTTTATGGTTATCCGGGACAGGGGGGAGTCAGCCCCAGCATTTT
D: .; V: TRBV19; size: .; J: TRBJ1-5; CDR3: CASSATVNQSQHF; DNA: TGTGCCAGTAGTGCCACAGTCAATCAGTCCCAGCATTTT
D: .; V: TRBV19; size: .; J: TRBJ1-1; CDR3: CASSIVGGQTEAFF; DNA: TGTGCCAGTAGTATTGTTGGGGGCCAGACTGAAGCTTTCTTT
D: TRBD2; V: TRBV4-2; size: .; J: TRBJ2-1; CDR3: CASSQDRGASGSHEQFF; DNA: TGTGCCAGCAGCCAAGATAGGGGGGCTAGCGGGAGCCATGAGCAGTTCTTC
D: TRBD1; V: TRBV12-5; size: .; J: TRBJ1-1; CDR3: CASARIRDSEAFF; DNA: TGTGCTAGTGCCCGCATCCGGGACAGTGAAGCTTTCTTT
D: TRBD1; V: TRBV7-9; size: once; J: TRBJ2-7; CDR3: CASSLEPGQNSYEQYF; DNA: TGTGCCAGCAGCCTGGAACCGGGACAGAACTCCTACGAGCAGTACTTC
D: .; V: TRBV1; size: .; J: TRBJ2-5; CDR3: CTSSQAWERFKTQYF; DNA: TGCACCAGCAGCCAAGCATGGGAGCGGTTCAAGACCCAGTACTTC
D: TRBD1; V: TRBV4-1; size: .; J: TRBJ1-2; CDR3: CASSRPTGGFEGYTF; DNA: TGCGCCAGCAGCCGGCCGACAGGGGGATTTGAAGGCTACACCTTC
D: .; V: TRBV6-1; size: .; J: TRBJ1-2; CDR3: CASARDINYGYTF; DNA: TGTGCCAGCGCTAGGGACATAAACTATGGCTACACCTTC